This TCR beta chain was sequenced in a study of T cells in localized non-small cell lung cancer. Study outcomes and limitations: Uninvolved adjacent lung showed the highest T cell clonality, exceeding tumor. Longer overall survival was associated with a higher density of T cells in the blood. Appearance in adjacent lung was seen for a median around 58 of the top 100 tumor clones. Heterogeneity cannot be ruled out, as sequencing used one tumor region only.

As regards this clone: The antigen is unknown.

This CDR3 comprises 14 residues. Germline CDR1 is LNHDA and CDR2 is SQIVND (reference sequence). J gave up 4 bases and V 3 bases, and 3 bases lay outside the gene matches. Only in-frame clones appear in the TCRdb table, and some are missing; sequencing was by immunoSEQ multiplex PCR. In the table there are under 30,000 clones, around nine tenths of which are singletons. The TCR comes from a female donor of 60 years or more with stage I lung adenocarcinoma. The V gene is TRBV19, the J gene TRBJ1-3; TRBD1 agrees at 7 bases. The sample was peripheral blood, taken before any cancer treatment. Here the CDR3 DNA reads TGTGCCAGTAGTATGGGACAGCGCGGAAACACCATATATTTT. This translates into CASSMGQRGNTIYF.